These 10 T cell receptor beta chains were all obtained from the same sample, sequenced in a study of T cell responses to AZD1222 COVID-19 vaccine. Measured with immunoSEQ multiplex PCR; TCRdb has only the in-frame clones, and not every one. Among 98,000 or so clones, approximately 91% were seen once, and the ten largest hold about 15%. This sample comprised peripheral blood, obtained 28 days after the second AZD1222 dose. The receptors were gathered from an adult who received the AZD1222 COVID-19 vaccine.

The chain uses TRBV24-1 and TRBJ1-2, with 8 bases identical to TRBD1. CDR3 length: 14 amino acids. Per the germline V gene, CDR1 is KGHDR and CDR2 is SFDVKD. V was clipped by 5 bases and J by 7 bases; unmatched bases: 8. CDR3 bases: TGTGCCACCAGTGCCACAGGACAGGGTTTTGGCTACACCTTC. This translates into CATSATGQGFGYTF.

The chain couples TRBV10-3 to TRBJ1-2; D not resolved. The CDR3 is made up of 16 amino acids. Germline CDR1 ENHRY, CDR2 SYGVKD. Trimming took 0 bases from V and 3 from J, leaving 14 bases between them. The CDR3 spells CAISESRVLGHYGYTF. CDR3 nucleotide sequence: TGTGCCATCAGTGAGTCGCGGGTCTTGGGTCACTATGGCTACACCTTC.

The chain joins TRBV2 to TRBJ1-5; D ambiguous. CDR1 SNHLY and CDR2 FYNNEI come from the germline V gene. V was pared by 5 bases and J by 2 bases, with 13 bases between. CDR3 length equals 15 residues. CDR3 protein: CASSTEGLGNQPQHF. In nucleotides, the CDR3 is TGTGCCAGCAGTACTGAAGGCCTCGGCAATCAGCCCCAGCATTTT. Filled out from reference TRBV2 and TRBJ1-5, the complete variable domain reads EPEVTQTPSHQVTQMGQEVILRCVPISNHLYFYWYRQILGQKVEFLVSFYNNEISEKSEIFDDQFSVERPDGSNFTLKIRSTKLEDSAMYFCASSTEGLGNQPQHFGDGTRLSIL.

This chain connects TRBV11-2 to TRBJ2-3; no firm D call. Germline CDR1 reads SGHAT; CDR2 reads FQNNGV. Between the trimmed V and J ends, which lost 4 bases and 2 bases, there was a span of 10 bases. The CDR3 sequence is 14 residues long. DNA for the CDR3: TGTGCCAGCAGCTCCCTTGGGTCCACAGATACGCAGTATTTT. The encoded protein is CASSSLGSTDTQYF. The full variable domain, with the rest looked up from reference TRBV11-2 and TRBJ2-3, is EAGVAQSPRYKIIEKRQSVAFWCNPISGHATLYWYQQILGQGPKLLIQFQNNGVVDDSQLPKDRFSAERLKGVDSTLKIQPAKLEDSAVYLCASSSLGSTDTQYFGPGTRLTVL.

The V call is TRBV3-1 (or the pseudogene TRBV3-2), the J call TRBJ1-4; a weak D match, TRBD1 (6 bases). This CDR3 region has 16 residues. The V gene lost 4 bases and the J gene lost 4 bases, with 16 bases spanning the gap. Germline V gives CDR1 LGHDT, CDR2 YNNKEL (reference sequence). CDR3 in DNA: TGTGCCAGCAGCCGGAACTCAGGGGTACTTAATGAAAAACTGTTTTTT. It yields the protein CASSRNSGVLNEKLFF.

The chain combines TRBV7-9 with TRBJ2-7; 10 bases map to TRBD1. This CDR3 has 14 residues. Germline V CDR1 and CDR2: SEHNR, FQNEAQ (reference sequence). Losses at the gene ends were 2 bases for V and 6 bases for J; bases not matched to a gene: 4. CDR3 in amino acids: CASSLRRDRGEQYF. DNA of the CDR3: TGTGCCAGCAGCTTACGGCGGGACAGGGGCGAGCAGTACTTC.

The chain carries TRBV7-9 and TRBJ1-1; possibly TRBD1 for D (5 bases). Germline CDR1 and CDR2: SEHNR and FQNEAQ (reference sequence). Trimming removed 6 bases at V and 1 base at J, with 12 bases between. This CDR3 is built from 14 residues. The CDR3 protein is CASREGHSNTEAFF. CDR3 coding DNA: TGTGCCAGCAGGGAGGGGCATTCGAACACTGAAGCTTTCTTT.

This clone has just a few counts. This chain connects TRBV29-1 to TRBJ1-1; D is ambiguous. The CDR3 spans 12 residues. Germline CDR1 is SQVTM and CDR2 is ANQGSEA. Trimming left V 5 bases short and J 5 bases short, with 12 bases between. CDR3 sequence (DNA): TGCAGCGTTAGTGGGTTTTATACTGAAGCTTTCTTT. Translated, it gives CSVSGFYTEAFF.

The chain combines TRBV5-4 with TRBJ2-1, with D possibly TRBD2 on 5 matching bases. The CDR3 is made up of 15 amino acids. V shed 4 bases and J shed 4 bases, with 15 bases lying between them. From germline, CDR1 is SGHNT and CDR2 YYREEE (reference sequence). The CDR3 sequence: CASSDRRSGYNEQFF. In DNA form, the CDR3 reads TGTGCCAGCAGCGACCGACGCAGCGGTTACAATGAGCAGTTCTTC.

The rearrangement joins TRBV5-4 to TRBJ2-3, with D possibly matching TRBD2 (6 bases). Trimming removed 2 bases at V and 6 bases at J, with 13 bases between. The germline V gene encodes CDR1 SGHNT and CDR2 YYREEE (reference sequence). CDR3 length equals 14 residues. The CDR3 here is CASSFYLALDTQYF. The DNA of the CDR3 is TGTGCCAGCAGCTTCTACCTAGCGCTGGATACGCAGTATTTT.